This T cell receptor beta chain comes out of a study of T cell repertoires in cytomegalovirus infection. For the study at large: HLA-B-restricted CMV epitopes that are well studied were used alongside recently identified HLA-C-restricted ones. Public signatures in TCR beta pointed to CMV infection and matching HLA type. Study-wide results and limits: Identification of carriers of CMV plus the relevant HLA was achieved through cumulative public TCR beta family frequency. Ex vivo, HLA-C-restricted CMV-specific TCR beta clonotypes prevailed over the rest of the response.

The CDR3 spans 14 residues. Trimming took off 3 bases at V and 3 bases at J, with 9 bases between the two ends. For this clonotype: Its antigen is undetermined.

From the reads, TCRdb called clonotypes with MiXCR, one entry per CDR3 protein. The sample contains around 140,000 distinct CDR3 sequences, roughly 32% of which appear only once. The chain joins TRBV12-3 or TRBV12-4 to TRBJ2-1, with a weak D call TRBD2 (5 bases). The receptor was isolated from a human donor in good health (CMV status not recorded). Some clones in this sample may be carry-over from other donors' samples. The sequences come from CD8+ T cells from cultured PBMCs, collected from culture after CMV antigen stimulation. CDR3 protein: CASSFGEFYNEQFF. In nucleotides, the CDR3 is TGTGCCAGCAGTTTTGGGGAGTTCTACAATGAGCAGTTCTTC.